Each of the 2 T cell receptor beta chains below was sequenced from the same sample in a study of T cell repertoires in cytomegalovirus infection (dated by TCRdb to about 2019). Sequencing was carried out with an Illumina HiSeq 1500. Starting from the raw public reads, TCRdb applied fastp trimming at Q25, assembled clones with MiXCR and retained in-frame beta chains. Rows with a matching CDR3 protein are joined into one entry that keeps the most common DNA and genes. For this sample the table gives 500,000 or so distinct CDR3 sequences, of which more than 15% were detected only once. The ten biggest clones cover more than 20% of the sample. Material: CD8+ T cells from PBMCs. Receptors originate from a human donor in good health (CMV status not recorded). Some clones in this sample may be carry-over from other donors' samples.

The chain combines TRBV3-1 with TRBJ2-7, with 8 bases that match TRBD2. The germline V gene has CDR1 LGHDT and CDR2 YNNKEL (reference sequence). The CDR3 runs to 15 residues. V shed 0 bases and J 5 bases; nucleotides not matched to a gene: 6. The CDR3 sequence is CASSQDSGGYDEQYF. The DNA for the CDR3 is TGTGCCAGCAGCCAAGATTCGGGAGGGTACGACGAGCAGTACTTC.

The genes are TRBV11-2 and TRBJ2-7, with D possibly matching TRBD1 (6 bases). From germline, CDR1 is SGHAT and CDR2 FQNNGV. V lost 3 bases to trimming and J lost 3 bases, with 12 bases between them. The CDR3 is 14 amino acids. The CDR3, as DNA: TGTGCCAGCAGCTTCGTGACAGGACTCTACGAGCAGTACTTC. Translated, it gives CASSFVTGLYEQYF.